Here is one T cell receptor (beta chain) with its context. The antigen is undetermined. The sample is drawn from a study of response to subunit inactivated influenza vaccine. Study observations and caveats: With each seasonal influenza vaccination, the authors suggested, few new T cells are recruited.

In TCRdb, the RT-PCR reads were re-called with MiXCR into one record per CDR3 protein. The table includes roughly 790,000 distinct CDR3 sequences, 21% detected once. Trimming removed 1 base at V and 6 bases at J, with 15 bases between. The CDR3 is made up of 15 amino acids. Germline CDR1 reads SGHRS; CDR2 reads YFSETQ. This specimen was PBMCs from blood, taken 5 days after vaccination. The sequence was obtained from a man aged 45-65 years who received an inactivated influenza vaccine. The chain is built from TRBV5-1 and TRBJ2-3; D possibly corresponds to TRBD2 (6 bases). The CDR3 loop reads CASSLTRGRGDTQYF. The CDR3 region has the DNA TGCGCCAGCAGCTTGACGCGGGGACGCGGGGATACGCAGTATTTT.